The rows below give T cell receptor beta chains drawn from one sample of a study of PD-1 blockade in classical Hodgkin lymphoma. Sequencing was performed with immunoSEQ multiplex PCR; in TCRdb, only in-frame clones are kept and a portion is missing. Of roughly 77,000 clones in the sample, over 90% were seen once. Specimen: peripheral blood mononuclear cells (PBMCs). The receptors derive from a human donor with classical Hodgkin lymphoma. Each CDR3 is given with its conserved first and last residue. Fields, in order: J gene, D gene, V gene, clone size, CDR3 protein, CDR3 DNA. D genes are given only for firm matches. Not every row has a clone size; where given, it reads once, few, many or a size class.

>TRBJ1-3|-|TRBV30|few
CAWNRGQENTIYF
TGTGCCTGGAACCGGGGGCAAGAAAACACCATATATTTT
>TRBJ2-2|TRBD1|TRBV7-9|-
CASSFTGGTGELFF
TGTGCCAGCAGCTTTACAGGGGGCACCGGGGAGCTGTTTTTT
>TRBJ2-1|-|TRBV18|once
CASSQDETGSGDEQFF
TGTGCCAGCTCACAGGATGAGACAGGATCCGGGGATGAGCAGTTCTTC
>TRBJ2-3|TRBD2|TRBV29-1|-
CSVLRLAGGTDTQYF
TGCAGCGTCCTCCGGCTAGCGGGAGGGACAGATACGCAGTATTTT
>TRBJ2-3|-|TRBV6-1|-
CASSEGLGGWAQYF
TGTGCCAGCAGTGAAGGACTAGGGGGCTGGGCGCAGTATTTT
>TRBJ2-7|-|TRBV6-5|-
CASSFDRYDEQYF
TGTGCCAGCAGCTTTGACAGGTACGACGAGCAGTACTTC
>TRBJ1-1|-|TRBV2|-
CASSVARENTEAFF
TGTGCCAGCAGTGTCGCCCGGGAGAACACTGAAGCTTTCTTT
>TRBJ2-3|-|TRBV6-5|-
CASSSPRGEGGDTQYF
TGTGCCAGCAGTTCCCCCAGGGGGGAAGGGGGAGATACGCAGTATTTT
>TRBJ2-5|-|TRBV5-4|-
CASSLEPGIFKETQYF
TGTGCCAGCAGCTTGGAACCCGGAATCTTTAAAGAGACCCAGTACTTC
>TRBJ1-2|-|TRBV9|-
CASSANYGYTF
TGTGCCAGCAGCGCTAACTATGGCTACACCTTC
>TRBJ1-4|-|TRBV29-1|-
CSVGRNNEKLFF
TGCAGCGTTGGGAGAAATAATGAAAAACTGTTTTTT
>TRBJ1-2|-|TRBV5-1|-
CASSLDGGNRDQLAF
TGCGCCAGCAGCTTGGATGGGGGGAACAGGGACCAGCTCGCCTTC
>TRBJ2-3|TRBD2|TRBV6-1|-
CASSGLAGGTDTQYF
TGTGCCAGCAGCGGACTAGCGGGGGGCACAGATACGCAGTATTTT
>TRBJ1-2|-|TRBV6-1|-
CASRTDSLGYTF
TGTGCCAGCAGGACCGACAGTTTAGGCTACACCTTC
>TRBJ1-6|-|TRBV30|-
CAWSNWGTYSPLHF
TGTGCCTGGAGTAATTGGGGCACCTATTCACCCCTCCACTTT
>TRBJ2-2|-|TRBV2|-
CASSEWRQTGELFF
TGTGCCAGCAGTGAATGGCGTCAGACCGGGGAGCTGTTTTTT
>TRBJ2-7|-|TRBV5-6|-
CASSLDGSPGYEQYF
TGTGCCAGCAGCTTGGATGGGAGCCCCGGCTACGAGCAGTACTTC
>TRBJ1-3|-|TRBV11-2|-
CASSPVSSGNTIYF
TGTGCCAGCAGCCCAGTAAGCTCTGGAAACACCATATATTTT
>TRBJ1-3|-|TRBV15|-
CATSRDSGNTIYF
TGTGCCACCAGCAGAGATTCAGGAAACACCATATATTTT
>TRBJ2-5|-|TRBV27|-
CASSPGQLYQETQYF
TGTGCCAGCAGTCCAGGACAGCTGTACCAAGAGACCCAGTACTTC
>TRBJ2-5|TRBD2|TRBV5-1|-
CASSPRLAGDLETQYF
TGCGCCAGCAGCCCCCGGCTAGCGGGAGACTTAGAGACCCAGTACTTC
>TRBJ1-1|TRBD1|TRBV11-2|-
CASRQGGAGTEAFF
TGTGCCAGCCGTCAAGGGGGCGCAGGCACTGAAGCTTTCTTT
>TRBJ1-1|TRBD1|TRBV7-8|-
CASSLYAGGTEAFF
TGTGCCAGCAGCTTATATGCAGGGGGAACTGAAGCTTTCTTT
>TRBJ2-6|TRBD1|TRBV4-1|-
CASSQEGQIISGANVLTF
TGCGCCAGCAGCCAAGAGGGACAGATCATCTCTGGGGCCAACGTCCTGACTTTC
>TRBJ2-1|-|TRBV6-5|-
CASSYGGNEQFF
TGTGCCAGCAGTTACGGGGGCAATGAGCAGTTCTTC
>TRBJ2-7|-|TRBV7-2|-
CASSRTGYEQYF
TGTGCCAGCAGCCGGACGGGCTACGAGCAGTACTTC
>TRBJ1-2|-|TRBV28|-
CASSFIGLSYYGYTF
TGTGCCAGCAGTTTTATCGGGCTCTCCTACTATGGCTACACCTTC
>TRBJ1-6|-|TRBV10-3|few
CAISEQNSPLHF
TGTGCCATCAGTGAGCAGAACTCACCCCTCCACTTT
>TRBJ1-1|-|TRBV12-2|-
CASRAWDRMNTEAFF
TGTGCAAGTCGCGCGTGGGACAGAATGAACACTGAAGCTTTCTTT
>TRBJ2-1|TRBD2|TRBV27|-
CASSSPSGTSGSREQFF
TGTGCCAGCAGTTCCCCATCCGGGACTAGCGGGAGCAGGGAGCAGTTCTTC
>TRBJ2-7|-|TRBV25-1|few
CASSGGGGDLF
TGTGCCAGCAGTGGGGGGGGCGGCGATCTTTTC
>TRBJ2-7|TRBD2|TRBV7-2|-
CASSWTMGSGRATYEQYF
TGTGCCAGCAGCTGGACTATGGGTAGCGGGAGGGCGACCTACGAGCAGTACTTC
>TRBJ2-2|-|TRBV7-2|-
CASSSRPDGPGELFF
TGTGCCAGCAGCTCCAGGCCGGATGGCCCCGGGGAGCTGTTTTTT
>TRBJ1-1|-|TRBV9|once
CASSTGPLIGNTEAFF
TGTGCCAGCAGCACCGGGCCACTTATAGGGAACACTGAAGCTTTCTTT
>TRBJ2-7|TRBD2|TRBV7-2|-
CASSWGTSEAYEQYF
TGTGCCAGCAGCTGGGGGACTAGCGAAGCCTACGAGCAGTACTTC
>TRBJ2-1|-|TRBV9|-
CASSVDGSEYNEQFF
TGTGCCAGCAGCGTAGACGGGAGTGAATACAATGAGCAGTTCTTC
>TRBJ2-2|-|TRBV5-8|-
CASRGRGTGELFF
TGTGCCTCGCGGGGCAGGGGAACCGGGGAGCTGTTTTTT